A single sample is the source of the 9 T cell receptor beta chains below, sequenced in a study of T cell responses to AZD1222 COVID-19 vaccine. The repertoire was sequenced with immunoSEQ multiplex PCR; TCRdb's copy has only in-frame clones and lacks some. The data contain under 100,000 clones, roughly nine tenths of them singletons. The material was peripheral blood, obtained on day 0 of MenACWY control vaccination. The receptor set was obtained from an adult in good health.

This clone has only one observation. The J gene is TRBJ2-7, the V gene TRBV6-5; D might be TRBD2 (6 bases). Per the germline V gene, CDR1 is MNHEY and CDR2 is SVGAGI. V was trimmed by 5 bases and J by 2 bases, leaving 13 bases between them. The CDR3 has 14 amino acids. CDR3 in DNA: TGTGCCAGCAGTCCCCGGGACTCCACCTACGAGCAGTACTTC. Its protein is CASSPRDSTYEQYF.

V and J are TRBV7-6 and TRBJ2-7, with D maybe TRBD1 (5 bases). Germline V gene sequence: CDR1 SGHVS, CDR2 FNYEAQ. CDR3 length: 15 residues. Trimming cost V 1 base and J 2 bases, with 12 bases left between them. The chain's CDR3 is CASSLEASDTYEQYF. DNA of the CDR3: TGTGCCAGCAGCTTAGAGGCGTCGGACACCTACGAGCAGTACTTC.

As concerns this clone: The junction departs from the called germline gene at one end, perhaps through a read error. CDR3 in DNA: TGTGCCAGCAGAGCCGAAAACATTCAGTACTTC. It translates to CASRAENIQYF. The chain combines TRBV6-5 with TRBJ2-4; D unresolved. Germline V gene sequence: CDR1 MNHEY, CDR2 SVGAGI. The CDR3 spans 11 residues.

The J gene is TRBJ2-1, the V gene TRBV3-1 (or the pseudogene TRBV3-2); 13 bases match TRBD2. Germline V lookup: CDR1 LGHDT, CDR2 YNNKEL (reference sequence). With V trimmed by 4 bases and J by 7 bases, 4 bases remained unmatched. The CDR3 extends over 15 amino acids. The CDR3 DNA reads TGTGCCAGCAGCCCGGGACTAGCGGGGCGGAATGAGCAGTTCTTC. It is translated as CASSPGLAGRNEQFF.

This sequence joins TRBV3-1 (or the pseudogene TRBV3-2) and TRBJ1-6; tentatively, D is TRBD1 (5 bases). The CDR3 contains 14 residues. Trimming pared 6 bases from V and 10 bases from J, leaving 16 bases between. Germline V gives CDR1 LGHDT, CDR2 YNNKEL (reference sequence). The CDR3 is CASSQGGEVSPLHF. CDR3 DNA sequence: TGTGCCAGCAGTCAGGGCGGAGAAGTCTCACCCCTCCACTTT.

The rearrangement joins TRBV28 to TRBJ1-1; TRBD1 agrees at 10 bases. Germline values: CDR1 MDHEN, CDR2 SYDVKM. The CDR3 has 15 residues. V lost 7 bases to trimming and J lost 7 bases; unmatched junction nucleotides: 12. CDR3 coding DNA: TGTGCCAGCAAACCGATGCCGGGACAGGGGTTTGAAGCTTTCTTT. The encoded protein is CASKPMPGQGFEAFF. The full variable domain, in which reference TRBV28 and TRBJ1-1 provide the parts outside the CDR3, is DVKVTQSSRYLVKRTGEKVFLECVQDMDHENMFWYRQDPGLGLRLIYFSYDVKMKEKGDIPEGYSVSREKKERFSLILESASTNQTSMYLCASKPMPGQGFEAFFGQGTRLTVV.

This chain connects TRBV29-1 to TRBJ2-1; 8 nucleotides line up with TRBD2. In germline, CDR1 is SQVTM, CDR2 ANQGSEA. CDR3 length: 14 amino acids. After removal of 3 bases from V and 5 bases from J, the junction contained 6 bases not matched to a gene. CDR3 nucleotides: TGCAGCGTTGATTCACTAGCGGCCAACAATGAGCAGTTCTTC. Translating it yields CSVDSLAANNEQFF.

CDR3 DNA sequence: TGTGCCAGCAGTTCCCCCGGGACTAGCGGCCACAATGAGCAGTTCTTC. Translation gives CASSSPGTSGHNEQFF. The chain uses TRBV6-5 and TRBJ2-1; 11 bases map to TRBD2. This CDR3 spans 16 amino acids. The V segment lost 4 bases and the J segment 5 bases; nucleotides outside the gene matches: 7. Germline CDR1 is MNHEY and CDR2 is SVGAGI.

The CDR3 is CASSFPASGRSSYNEQFF. CDR3 bases: TGCGCCAGCAGTTTTCCGGCTAGCGGGAGGAGCTCCTACAATGAGCAGTTCTTC. The V gene is TRBV5-1, the J gene TRBJ2-1, with 11 bases identical to TRBD2. V was pared by 5 bases and J by 0 bases, with 10 bases of the junction left unmatched. This CDR3 is built from 18 residues. Germline V gene lookup returns CDR1 SGHRS and CDR2 YFSETQ.